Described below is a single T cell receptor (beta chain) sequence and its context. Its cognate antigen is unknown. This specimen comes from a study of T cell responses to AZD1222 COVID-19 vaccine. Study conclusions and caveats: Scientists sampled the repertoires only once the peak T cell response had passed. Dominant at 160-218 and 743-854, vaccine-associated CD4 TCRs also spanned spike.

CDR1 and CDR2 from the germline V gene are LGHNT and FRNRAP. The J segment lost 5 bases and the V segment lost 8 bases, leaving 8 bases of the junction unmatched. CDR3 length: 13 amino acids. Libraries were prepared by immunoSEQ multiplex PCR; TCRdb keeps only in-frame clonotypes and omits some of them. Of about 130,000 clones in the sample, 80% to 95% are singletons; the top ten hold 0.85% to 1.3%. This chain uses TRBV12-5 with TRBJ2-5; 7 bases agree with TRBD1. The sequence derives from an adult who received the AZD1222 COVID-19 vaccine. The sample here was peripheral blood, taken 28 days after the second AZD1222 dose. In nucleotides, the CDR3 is TGTGCTAGTAAAAGACAGGGTAGCGAGACCCAGTACTTC. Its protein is CASKRQGSETQYF. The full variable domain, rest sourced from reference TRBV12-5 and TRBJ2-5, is DARVTQTPRHKVTEMGQEVTMRCQPILGHNTVFWYRQTMMQGLELLAYFRNRAPLDDSGMPKDRFSAEMPDATLATLKIQPSEPRDSAVYFCASKRQGSETQYFGPGTRLLVL.